The 7 T cell receptor beta chains below all came from one sample that was sequenced in a study of blood T cell repertoires in COVID-19. Some clones are missing from TCRdb's copy, which holds only in-frame ones; the method was immunoSEQ multiplex PCR. The sample has around 230,000 clones; around 88% are singletons. Sequenced input: peripheral blood. These receptors were obtained from a woman aged 45-59 years with acute or convalescent COVID-19.

V gene TRBV7-9 combines with J gene TRBJ2-7, with a tentative D call TRBD1 (6 bases). Germline loops: CDR1 SEHNR, CDR2 FQNEAQ (reference sequence). This CDR3 is built from 13 residues. The V gene lost 5 bases and the J gene lost 1 base, with 9 bases spanning the gap. The CDR3 coding sequence is TGTGCCAGCAGCCAACAGGGATCCTACGAGCAGTACTTC. The encoded protein is CASSQQGSYEQYF.

V is TRBV20-1 and J is TRBJ2-7, with a tentative D call TRBD2 (5 bases). V shed 3 bases and J shed 2 bases, with 14 bases lying between them. This CDR3 contains 14 residues. The germline gives CDR1 DFQATT, CDR2 SNEGSKA (reference sequence). The CDR3 sequence is CSASPGLTTYEQYF. DNA for the CDR3: TGCAGTGCTAGTCCCGGACTGACTACCTACGAGCAGTACTTC.

The gene calls are TRBV24-1 and TRBJ2-7; D not resolved. Per germline, CDR1 KGHDR and CDR2 SFDVKD. V shed 3 bases and J shed 4 bases, with 18 bases lying between them. The CDR3 length is 16 residues. The CDR3 protein is CATSDGSGPTRYEQYF. CDR3 DNA: TGTGCCACCAGTGATGGGTCAGGCCCAACTCGGTACGAGCAGTACTTC.

The chain combines TRBV24-1 with TRBJ2-5; 9 positions match TRBD2. The germline V gene encodes CDR1 KGHDR and CDR2 SFDVKD. This CDR3 contains 16 residues. V gave up 3 bases and J gave up 2 bases; unmatched junction bases: 6. CDR3 sequence (DNA): TGTGCCACCAGTGATCCTCGCGGGAGGGAACAAGAGACCCAGTACTTC. Translating gives CATSDPRGREQETQYF.

This chain links TRBV10-2 with TRBJ1-4; 9 bases line up with TRBD1. The length of the CDR3 is 13 residues. V was pared by 7 bases and J by 8 bases, with 5 bases of the junction left unmatched. The germline CDR1 and CDR2 sequences are WSHSY and SAAADI. The CDR3 loop is CASKGTGWEKLFF. The CDR3 region has the DNA TGCGCCAGCAAAGGGACAGGGTGGGAAAAACTGTTTTTT.

This clone was seen more than once but under ten times. This chain links TRBV28 with TRBJ2-3; no reliable D call. The CDR3 spans 12 residues. V shed 7 bases and J shed 4 bases, with 9 bases lying between them. The germline V gene has CDR1 MDHEN and CDR2 SYDVKM. CDR3 loop: CASTKAADTQYF. Written as DNA, the CDR3 is TGTGCCAGCACCAAGGCGGCAGATACGCAGTATTTT.

The chain is built from TRBV12-3 or TRBV12-4 and TRBJ1-5, with D perhaps matching TRBD1 (5 bases). This CDR3 spans 13 amino acids. With 6 bases removed from V and 3 bases from J, the gap between germline ends came to 9 bases. The CDR3 DNA sequence: TGTGCCAGCAGCCAGGGATACAATCAGCCCCAGCATTTT. The encoded protein is CASSQGYNQPQHF.